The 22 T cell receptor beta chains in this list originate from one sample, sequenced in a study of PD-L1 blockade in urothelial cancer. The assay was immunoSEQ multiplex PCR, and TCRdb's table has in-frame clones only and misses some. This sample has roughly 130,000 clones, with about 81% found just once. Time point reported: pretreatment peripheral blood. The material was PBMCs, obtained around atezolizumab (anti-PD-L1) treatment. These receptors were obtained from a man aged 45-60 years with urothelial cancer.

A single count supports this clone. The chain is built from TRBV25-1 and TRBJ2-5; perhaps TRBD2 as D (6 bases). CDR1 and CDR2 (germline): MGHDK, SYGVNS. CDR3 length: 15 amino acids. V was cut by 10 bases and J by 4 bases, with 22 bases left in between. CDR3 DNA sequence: TGTGCCACCTCCTCGGGAGTTATAAGGACAGAGACCCAGTACTTC. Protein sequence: CATSSGVIRTETQYF.

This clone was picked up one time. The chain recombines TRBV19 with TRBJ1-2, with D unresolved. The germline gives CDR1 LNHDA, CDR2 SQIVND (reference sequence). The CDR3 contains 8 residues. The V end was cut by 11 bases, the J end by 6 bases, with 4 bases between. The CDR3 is CARDGYTF. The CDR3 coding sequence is TGTGCCCGCGATGGCTACACCTTC.

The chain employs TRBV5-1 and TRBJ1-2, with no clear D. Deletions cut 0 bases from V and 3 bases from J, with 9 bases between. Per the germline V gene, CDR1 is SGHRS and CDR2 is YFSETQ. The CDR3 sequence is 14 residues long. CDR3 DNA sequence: TGCGCCAGCAGCTTGGGACCCGGGGACTATGGCTACACCTTC. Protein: CASSLGPGDYGYTF.

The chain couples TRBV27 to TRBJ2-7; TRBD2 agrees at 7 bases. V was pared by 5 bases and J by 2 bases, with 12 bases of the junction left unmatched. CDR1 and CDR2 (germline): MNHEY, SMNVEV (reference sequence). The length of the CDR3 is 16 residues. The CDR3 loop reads CASSPIRWGGTYEQYF. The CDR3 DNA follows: TGTGCCAGCAGTCCCATTCGGTGGGGAGGGACCTACGAGCAGTACTTC.

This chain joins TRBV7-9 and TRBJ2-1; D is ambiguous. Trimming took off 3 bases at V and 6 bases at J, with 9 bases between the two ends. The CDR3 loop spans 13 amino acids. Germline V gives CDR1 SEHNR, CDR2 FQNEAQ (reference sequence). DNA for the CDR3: TGTGCCAGCAGCTTTTGGCCTCCCAATGAGCAGTTCTTC. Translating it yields CASSFWPPNEQFF.

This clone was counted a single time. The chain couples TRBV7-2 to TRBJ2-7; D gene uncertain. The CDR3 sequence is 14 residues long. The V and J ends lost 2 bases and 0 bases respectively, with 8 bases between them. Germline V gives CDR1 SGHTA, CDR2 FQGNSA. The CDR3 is CASSLSGSSYEQYF. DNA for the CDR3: TGTGCCAGCAGCTTAAGTGGCAGCTCCTACGAGCAGTACTTC.

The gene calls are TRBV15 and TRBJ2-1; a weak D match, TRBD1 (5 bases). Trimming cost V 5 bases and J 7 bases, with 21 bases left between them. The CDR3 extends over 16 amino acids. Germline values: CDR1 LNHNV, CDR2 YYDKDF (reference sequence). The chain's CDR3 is CATSDPAGPGRNEQFF. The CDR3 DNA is TGTGCCACCAGCGACCCGGCAGGGCCCGGAAGGAATGAGCAGTTCTTC. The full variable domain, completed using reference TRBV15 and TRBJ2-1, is DAMVIQNPRYQVTQFGKPVTLSCSQTLNHNVMYWYQQKSSQAPKLLFHYYDKDFNNEADTPDNFQSRRPNTSFCFLDIRSPGLGDTAMYLCATSDPAGPGRNEQFFGPGTRLTVL.

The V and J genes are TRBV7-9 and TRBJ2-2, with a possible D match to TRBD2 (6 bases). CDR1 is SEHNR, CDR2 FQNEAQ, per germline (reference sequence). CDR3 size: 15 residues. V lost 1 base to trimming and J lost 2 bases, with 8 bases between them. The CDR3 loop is CASSLGTINTGELFF. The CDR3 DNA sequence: TGTGCCAGCAGCTTAGGGACTATTAACACCGGGGAGCTGTTTTTT.

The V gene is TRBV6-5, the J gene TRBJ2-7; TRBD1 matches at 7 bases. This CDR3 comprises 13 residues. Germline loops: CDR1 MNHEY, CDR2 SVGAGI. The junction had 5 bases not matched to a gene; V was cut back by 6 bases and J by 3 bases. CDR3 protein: CASRPDRDYEQYF. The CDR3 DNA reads TGTGCCAGCAGACCCGACAGGGACTACGAGCAGTACTTC.

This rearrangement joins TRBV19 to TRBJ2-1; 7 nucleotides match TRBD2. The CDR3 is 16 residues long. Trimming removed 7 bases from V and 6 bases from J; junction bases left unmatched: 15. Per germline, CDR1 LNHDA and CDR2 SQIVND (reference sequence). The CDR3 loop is CASTTPLAGAGNEQFF. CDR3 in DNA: TGTGCCAGTACCACCCCGTTGGCGGGAGCTGGCAATGAGCAGTTCTTC.

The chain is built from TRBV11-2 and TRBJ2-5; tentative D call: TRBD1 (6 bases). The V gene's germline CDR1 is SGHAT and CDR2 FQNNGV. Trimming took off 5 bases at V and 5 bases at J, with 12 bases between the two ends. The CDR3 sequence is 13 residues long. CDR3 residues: CASSINRVETQYF. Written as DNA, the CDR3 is TGTGCCAGCAGCATAAACAGGGTGGAGACCCAGTACTTC. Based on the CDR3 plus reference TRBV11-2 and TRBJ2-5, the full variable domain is EAGVAQSPRYKIIEKRQSVAFWCNPISGHATLYWYQQILGQGPKLLIQFQNNGVVDDSQLPKDRFSAERLKGVDSTLKIQPAKLEDSAVYLCASSINRVETQYFGPGTRLLVL.

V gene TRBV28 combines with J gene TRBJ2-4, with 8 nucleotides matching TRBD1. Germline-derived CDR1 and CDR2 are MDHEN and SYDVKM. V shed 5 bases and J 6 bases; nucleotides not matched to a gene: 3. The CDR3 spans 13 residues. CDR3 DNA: TGTGCCAGCAGTAATGACAGGGGAAACATTCAGTACTTC. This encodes CASSNDRGNIQYF.

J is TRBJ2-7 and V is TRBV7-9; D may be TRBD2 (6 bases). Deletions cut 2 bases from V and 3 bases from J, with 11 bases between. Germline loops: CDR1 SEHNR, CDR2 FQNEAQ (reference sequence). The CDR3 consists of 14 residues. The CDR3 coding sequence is TGTGCCAGCAGCTTATTTACTAGCCTCTACGAGCAGTACTTC. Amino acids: CASSLFTSLYEQYF.

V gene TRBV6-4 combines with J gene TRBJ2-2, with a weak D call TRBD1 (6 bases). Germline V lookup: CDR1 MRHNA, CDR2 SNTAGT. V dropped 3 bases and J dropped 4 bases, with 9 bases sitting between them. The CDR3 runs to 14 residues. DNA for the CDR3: TGTGCCAGCAGTGAAGACAGGCGCACCGGGGAGCTGTTTTTT. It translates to CASSEDRRTGELFF.

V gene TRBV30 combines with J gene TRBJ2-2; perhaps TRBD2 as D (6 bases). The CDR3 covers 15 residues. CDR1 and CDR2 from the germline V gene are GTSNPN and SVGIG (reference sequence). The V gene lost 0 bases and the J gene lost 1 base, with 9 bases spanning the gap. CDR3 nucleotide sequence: TGTGCCTGGAGTGTACGGGGGATGAACACCGGGGAGCTGTTTTTT. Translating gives CAWSVRGMNTGELFF. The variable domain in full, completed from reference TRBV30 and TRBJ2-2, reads SQTIHQWPATLVQPVGSPLSLECTVEGTSNPNLYWYRQAAGRGLQLLFYSVGIGQISSEVPQNLSASRPQDRQFILSSKKLLLSDSGFYLCAWSVRGMNTGELFFGEGSRLTVL.

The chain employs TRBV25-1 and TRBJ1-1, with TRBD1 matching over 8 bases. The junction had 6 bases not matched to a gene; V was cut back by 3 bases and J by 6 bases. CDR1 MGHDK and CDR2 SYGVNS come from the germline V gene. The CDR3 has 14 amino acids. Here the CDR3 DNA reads TGTGCCAGCAGTGACTGGACAGGGCCGGCTGAAGCTTTCTTT. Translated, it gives CASSDWTGPAEAFF.

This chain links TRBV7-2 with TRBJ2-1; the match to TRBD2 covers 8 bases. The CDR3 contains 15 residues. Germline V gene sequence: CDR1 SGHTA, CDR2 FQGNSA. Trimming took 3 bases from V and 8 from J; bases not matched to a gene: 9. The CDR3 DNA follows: TGTGCCAGCAGCTTTCGGGGCGGGGGGTTCGATGAGCAGTTCTTC. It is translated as CASSFRGGGFDEQFF.

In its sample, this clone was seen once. CDR3 nucleotide sequence: TGTGCCACCAGCAGAGTATCACTAGCGGGAGGACCCACCGGGGAGCTGTTTTTT. Translating gives CATSRVSLAGGPTGELFF. J is TRBJ2-2 and V is TRBV15; 12 nucleotides line up with TRBD2. J was trimmed by 4 bases and V by 1 base; bases with no gene match: 7. The germline V gene has CDR1 LNHNV and CDR2 YYDKDF (reference sequence). The CDR3 totals 18 residues. Filled out from reference TRBV15 and TRBJ2-2, the complete variable domain reads DAMVIQNPRYQVTQFGKPVTLSCSQTLNHNVMYWYQQKSSQAPKLLFHYYDKDFNNEADTPDNFQSRRPNTSFCFLDIRSPGLGDTAMYLCATSRVSLAGGPTGELFFGEGSRLTVL.

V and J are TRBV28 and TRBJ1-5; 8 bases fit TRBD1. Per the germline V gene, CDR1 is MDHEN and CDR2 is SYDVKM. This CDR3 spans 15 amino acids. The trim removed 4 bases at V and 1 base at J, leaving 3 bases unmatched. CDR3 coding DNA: TGTGCCAGCAGTTCCCGGACAGGGAGCAATCAGCCCCAGCATTTT. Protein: CASSSRTGSNQPQHF. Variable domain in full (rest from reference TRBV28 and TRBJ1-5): DVKVTQSSRYLVKRTGEKVFLECVQDMDHENMFWYRQDPGLGLRLIYFSYDVKMKEKGDIPEGYSVSREKKERFSLILESASTNQTSMYLCASSSRTGSNQPQHFGDGTRLSIL.

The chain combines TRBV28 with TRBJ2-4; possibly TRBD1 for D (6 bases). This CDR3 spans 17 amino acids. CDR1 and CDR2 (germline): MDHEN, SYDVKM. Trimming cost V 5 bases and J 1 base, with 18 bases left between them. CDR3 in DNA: TGTGCCAGCAGTGCAGGGGCGTTTCGCTATGCCAAAAACATTCAGTACTTC. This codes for CASSAGAFRYAKNIQYF.

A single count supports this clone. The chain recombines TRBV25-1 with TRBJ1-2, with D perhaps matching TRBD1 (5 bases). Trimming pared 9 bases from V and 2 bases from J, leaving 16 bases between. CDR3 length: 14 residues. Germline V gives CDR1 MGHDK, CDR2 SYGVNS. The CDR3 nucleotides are TGTGCCAGTTGGGCAGGGCGATTAAACTATGGCTACACCTTC. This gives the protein CASWAGRLNYGYTF.

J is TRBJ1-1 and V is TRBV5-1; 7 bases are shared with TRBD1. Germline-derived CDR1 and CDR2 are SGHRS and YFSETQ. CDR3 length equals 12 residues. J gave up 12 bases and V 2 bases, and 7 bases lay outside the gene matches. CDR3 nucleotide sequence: TGCGCCAGCAGCTTACAGGGGATCGGGACTTTCTTT. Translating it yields CASSLQGIGTFF.